Each of the 20 T cell receptor beta chains below was sequenced from the same sample in a study of CD8 T cells in ankylosing spondylitis. One entry per CDR3 protein, called by TCRdb with MiXCR from the 5' RACE reads. The table lists about 310,000 distinct CDR3 sequences, around 21% of them singletons. The sequenced material came from blood, either unsorted or a sorted T cell fraction (not recorded which). All receptors come from a female donor with ankylosing spondylitis or in good health (not recorded which).

This clonotype has a handful of counts. V gene TRBV4-3 combines with J gene TRBJ2-1; tentatively, D is TRBD2 (6 bases). Germline CDR1 LGHNA, CDR2 YSLEER. The CDR3 covers 17 residues. V gave up 4 bases and J gave up 4 bases, with 20 bases separating them. The CDR3: CASSLNSGARLYNEQFF. For the CDR3, the DNA is TGCGCCAGCAGCCTTAATAGCGGAGCCCGACTTTACAATGAGCAGTTCTTC.

The chain combines TRBV2 with TRBJ1-2; 8 nucleotides agree with TRBD1. The germline V gene encodes CDR1 SNHLY and CDR2 FYNNEI. This CDR3 region has 14 residues. J was trimmed by 6 bases and V by 5 bases; bases with no gene match: 8. CDR3 loop: CASSTRGTGDGYTF. CDR3 sequence (DNA): TGTGCCAGCAGTACAAGGGGGACAGGTGATGGCTACACCTTC.

This clonotype appeared a few times. The rearrangement uses TRBV10-3 and TRBJ2-7, with D possibly matching TRBD2 (6 bases). V lost 0 bases and J lost 0, with 18 bases in between. The CDR3 consists of 18 residues. Germline V gives CDR1 ENHRY, CDR2 SYGVKD. In nucleotides, the CDR3 is TGTGCCATCAGTGAGTCACCACCCGGGACTGCCAGCTCCTACGAGCAGTACTTC. It is translated as CAISESPPGTASSYEQYF.

The chain uses TRBV7-9 and TRBJ2-1; D is uncertain. Trimming took off 5 bases at V and 9 bases at J, with 14 bases between the two ends. Germline V gives CDR1 SEHNR, CDR2 FQNEAQ (reference sequence). The CDR3 totals 13 residues. CDR3 region: CASSPLEGFEQFF. Written as DNA, the CDR3 is TGTGCCAGCAGCCCCCTAGAAGGATTTGAGCAGTTCTTC.

The genes are TRBV7-2 and TRBJ2-7; no firm D call. The length of the CDR3 is 12 residues. Trimming stripped 0 bases from V and 6 bases from J, with 6 bases between. Germline V CDR1 and CDR2: SGHTA, FQGNSA. CDR3 sequence: CASSLARSEQYF. The CDR3 nucleotides read TGTGCCAGCAGCTTAGCGCGAAGCGAGCAGTACTTC.

This clonotype was found once. V and J are TRBV5-1 and TRBJ2-5, with D possibly matching TRBD1 (5 bases). This CDR3 region has 14 residues. Deletions cut 0 bases from V and 7 bases from J, with 13 bases between. Germline V gene data show CDR1 as SGHRS and CDR2 as YFSETQ. The CDR3 coding sequence is TGCGCCAGCAGCTTGGGAGCGACAGAGAGGACCCAGTACTTC. As protein: CASSLGATERTQYF.

A few counts support this clonotype. The CDR3 protein is CATSRDMGQGYEQYF. CDR3 sequence (DNA): TGTGCCACCAGCAGAGATATGGGACAAGGGTACGAGCAGTACTTC. The genes are TRBV15 and TRBJ2-7; possibly TRBD1 for D (6 bases). Germline V CDR1 and CDR2: LNHNV, YYDKDF (reference sequence). This CDR3 has 15 residues. The germline V and J ends were trimmed by 0 bases and 4 bases, with 13 bases remaining between them.

The sample holds a few counts of this clonotype. CDR3 DNA: TGCAGCGCCGAACGGGGGCAAGAGACCCAGTACTTC. Protein sequence: CSAERGQETQYF. V is TRBV29-1 and J is TRBJ2-5; perhaps TRBD2 as D (6 bases). Germline CDR1 reads SQVTM; CDR2 reads ANQGSEA. This CDR3 is built from 12 residues. Trimming removed 7 bases from V and 2 bases from J, with 11 bases in between.

This clonotype occurred once. This sequence joins TRBV5-1 and TRBJ1-1; 7 bases align to TRBD1. CDR3 size: 14 residues. The V gene's germline CDR1 is SGHRS and CDR2 YFSETQ. Losses at the gene ends were 4 bases for V and 0 bases for J; bases not matched to a gene: 3. CDR3 residues: CASSTGQLNTEAFF. The CDR3 nucleotides are TGCGCCAGCAGCACGGGACAGCTGAACACTGAAGCTTTCTTT.

The V and J genes are TRBV5-6 and TRBJ1-2; the match to TRBD1 covers 8 bases. This CDR3 has 12 amino acids. Germline V gene data show CDR1 as SGHDT and CDR2 as YYEEEE. Unmatched junction bases numbered 4, after V lost 4 bases and J lost 8 bases. Here the CDR3 DNA reads TGTGCCAGCAGCATGACAGGGGCCGGCTACACCTTC. Its translation: CASSMTGAGYTF.

The table lists this clonotype with a few counts. The chain couples TRBV7-2 to TRBJ2-3; the D gene is possibly TRBD2 (5 bases). Trimming left V 5 bases short and J 7 bases short, with 13 bases between. Germline V gene sequence: CDR1 SGHTA, CDR2 FQGNSA. The CDR3 extends over 13 amino acids. In DNA, the CDR3 is TGTGCCAGCAGCCCCCCCGGACTGAATACGCAGTATTTT. The encoded protein is CASSPPGLNTQYF.

At least ten counts were recorded for this clonotype. The genes are TRBV5-5 and TRBJ1-5; D gene ambiguous. Germline assignment: CDR1 SGHKS and CDR2 YYEKEE (reference sequence). The V and J ends lost 2 bases and 7 bases respectively, with 13 bases between them. This CDR3 has 14 residues. Written as DNA, the CDR3 is TGTGCCAGCAGCTTCGGGCACGGGAAGCAGCCCCAGCATTTT. Translated: CASSFGHGKQPQHF.

This clonotype appeared a few times. This chain joins TRBV6-1 and TRBJ2-3; D ambiguous. The V end lost 5 bases, the J end lost 3 bases, and 12 bases lay between the germline ends. This CDR3 has 14 amino acids. Germline CDR1 reads MNHNS; CDR2 reads SASEGT. CDR3 sequence reads: CASSPRRLTDTQYF. Written as DNA, the CDR3 is TGTGCCAGCAGTCCGCGGCGGTTGACAGATACGCAGTATTTT.

The rearrangement links TRBV29-1 to TRBJ2-7; the D is unclear. From germline, CDR1 is SQVTM and CDR2 ANQGSEA. V was pared by 4 bases and J by 3 bases, with 10 bases between. CDR3 length equals 12 residues. CDR3 protein: CSVGSRYYEQYF. The DNA of the CDR3 is TGCAGCGTTGGCTCGAGGTACTACGAGCAGTACTTC.

The table lists this clonotype with a few counts. The J gene is TRBJ2-1, the V gene TRBV20-1; D ambiguous. Germline-derived CDR1 and CDR2 are DFQATT and SNEGSKA (reference sequence). The CDR3 is made up of 10 amino acids. V was trimmed by 5 bases and J by 8 bases, leaving 7 bases between them. CDR3 region: CSAQIDEQFF. The DNA of the CDR3 is TGCAGTGCTCAAATTGATGAGCAGTTCTTC.

The chain couples TRBV30 to TRBJ2-2; a weak D match, TRBD1 (6 bases). Germline CDR1 and CDR2: GTSNPN and SVGIG (reference sequence). The CDR3 runs 13 residues. Trimming stripped 5 bases from V and 5 bases from J, with 12 bases between. CDR3 DNA sequence: TGTGCCTGGCGCCCCGGACAGACCGGGGAGCTGTTTTTT. It is translated as CAWRPGQTGELFF.

This clonotype was counted only a few times. At one end the junction does not follow the germline gene, possibly because of a read error. The chain joins TRBV20-1 to TRBJ2-1, with 10 bases matching TRBD1. Germline values: CDR1 DFQATT, CDR2 SNEGSKA (reference sequence). The CDR3 is 15 residues long. In DNA, the CDR3 is TGCAGTGCTAGAGTGACAGGGGGCTCCTATAATGAGCAGTTCTTC. Residues: CSARVTGGSYNEQFF.

This clonotype was observed a few times. The rearrangement joins TRBV20-1 to TRBJ2-5; D gene uncertain. Trimming removed 5 bases from V and 5 bases from J, with 15 bases in between. This CDR3 is built from 13 residues. From germline, CDR1 is DFQATT and CDR2 SNEGSKA (reference sequence). CDR3 residues: CSASSAPEETQYF. The DNA of the CDR3 is TGCAGTGCTTCCTCCGCCCCAGAGGAGACCCAGTACTTC.

The chain has TRBV29-1 and TRBJ2-3; tentatively, D is TRBD1 (6 bases). Trimming removed 5 bases from V and 2 bases from J, with 8 bases in between. Germline loops: CDR1 SQVTM, CDR2 ANQGSEA. There are 12 residues in the CDR3. For the CDR3, the DNA is TGCAGCGTTAGGGGGAACACAGATACGCAGTATTTT. It translates to CSVRGNTDTQYF.

The genes are TRBV7-2 and TRBJ2-6, with a possible D match to TRBD2 (5 bases). V was pared by 5 bases and J by 4 bases, with 12 bases between. Germline CDR1 reads SGHTA; CDR2 reads FQGNSA. The CDR3 covers 15 residues. CDR3 sequence reads: CASSPERPGANVLTF. CDR3 nucleotide sequence: TGTGCCAGCAGCCCCGAGCGGCCAGGGGCCAACGTCCTGACTTTC. Together with reference TRBV7-2 and TRBJ2-6, the CDR3 gives the full variable domain: GAGVSQSPSNKVTEKGKDVELRCDPISGHTALYWYRQSLGQGLEFLIYFQGNSAPDKSGLPSDRFSAERTGGSVSTLTIQRTQQEDSAVYLCASSPERPGANVLTFGAGSRLTVL.